The 11 T cell receptor beta chains below come from one sample, sequenced in a study of CD8+ T cells in alopecia areata. It was cDNA, reverse transcribed from extracted RNA, that served as the sequencing template. TCRdb keeps only in-frame clones here, not all; method: immunoSEQ multiplex PCR. This sample carries about 20,000 clones, under 75% of them seen once, and the ten largest clones take around 5.6%. The investigators collected lesional scalp punch biopsies and peripheral blood from alopecia areata patients. The sample was skin, taken at week 0. Receptors were obtained from a human donor with alopecia areata.

In this sample, this clone turned up once. Compared with germline, one end of the junction differs, possibly owing to a read error. The chain has TRBV5-1 and TRBJ2-5, with D possibly called TRBD1 or TRBD2 (5 bases each). The CDR3 runs 13 residues. CDR1 is SGHRS, CDR2 YFSETQ, per germline. This chain's CDR3 is CASRRGLQGTQYF. DNA for the CDR3: TGCGCCAGCAGACGGGGCTTGCAAGGGACCCAGTACTTC.

This chain links TRBV6-5 with TRBJ1-1; TRBD1 matches 7 bases. Germline CDR1 and CDR2: MNHEY and SVGAGI. CDR3 length: 14 amino acids. The ends lost 5 bases at V and 0 bases at J; junction bases unmatched: 3. The CDR3 DNA is TGTGCCAGCAGTGACAGGGACATGAACACTGAAGCTTTCTTT. This encodes CASSDRDMNTEAFF.

The chain recombines TRBV4-3 with TRBJ2-5; 7 bases align to TRBD1. Germline V gene data show CDR1 as LGHNA and CDR2 as YSLEER. The CDR3 has 14 residues. Germline trimming cut 5 bases from V and 5 bases from J; bases unmatched to any gene: 8. This chain's CDR3 is CASSSRQGSETQYF. The CDR3 region has the DNA TGCGCCAGCAGCTCGAGACAGGGCTCCGAGACCCAGTACTTC.

The chain recombines TRBV30 with TRBJ2-7; D is perhaps TRBD1 (6 bases). The CDR3 runs 14 residues. With 1 base removed from V and 3 bases from J, the gap between germline ends came to 13 bases. Germline-derived CDR1 and CDR2 are GTSNPN and SVGIG (reference sequence). The CDR3 sequence: CAWSGDLRGYEQYF. CDR3 DNA sequence: TGTGCCTGGAGTGGTGACCTCAGGGGCTACGAGCAGTACTTC.

CDR3 region: CASSQGGGPGTEAFF. The CDR3 nucleotides read TGTGCCAGCAGCCAAGGAGGGGGCCCCGGGACTGAAGCTTTCTTT. V and J are TRBV14 and TRBJ1-1, with 7 bases identical to TRBD1. The germline V gene has CDR1 SGHDN and CDR2 FVKESK. The length of the CDR3 is 15 residues. The J segment lost 5 bases and the V segment lost 1 base, leaving 7 bases of the junction unmatched.

This clone was observed a handful of times. V gene TRBV19 combines with J gene TRBJ2-7; 7 bases fit TRBD1. With V trimmed by 6 bases and J by 3 bases, 8 bases remained unmatched. Germline CDR1 reads LNHDA; CDR2 reads SQIVND (reference sequence). The CDR3 is made up of 14 amino acids. Written as DNA, the CDR3 is TGTGCCAGTAGCTACCGGGACAGAAGCTACGAGCAGTACTTC. Protein: CASSYRDRSYEQYF.

The V call is TRBV19, the J call TRBJ2-2; weak D call: TRBD2 (6 bases). Germline-derived CDR1 and CDR2 are LNHDA and SQIVND (reference sequence). V lost 1 base, J lost 4 bases, and 13 bases lay in between. This CDR3 comprises 16 residues. The CDR3 spells CASSIVRVGGTGELFF. CDR3 DNA: TGTGCCAGTAGTATAGTAAGGGTGGGGGGCACCGGGGAGCTGTTTTTT.

J is TRBJ2-3 and V is TRBV4-3; 10 bases fit TRBD2. V shed 4 bases and J 6 bases; nucleotides not matched to a gene: 7. The CDR3 has 15 amino acids. CDR1 and CDR2 from the germline V gene are LGHNA and YSLEER. The CDR3 reads CASSPSGGTMDTQYF. The DNA of the CDR3 is TGCGCCAGCAGCCCTAGCGGGGGAACAATGGATACGCAGTATTTT.

This chain uses TRBV7-9 with TRBJ2-2; a possible D gene is TRBD1 (5 bases). The CDR3 extends over 13 amino acids. V dropped 2 bases and J dropped 5 bases, with 6 bases sitting between them. Germline loops: CDR1 SEHNR, CDR2 FQNEAQ (reference sequence). This CDR3 is CASSLQGTGELFF. CDR3 coding DNA: TGTGCCAGCAGCTTACAGGGAACCGGGGAGCTGTTTTTT.

The rearrangement uses TRBV5-5 and TRBJ1-1; no clear D. V was shortened by 4 bases and J by 6 bases, with 13 bases between the two germline ends. The germline gives CDR1 SGHKS, CDR2 YYEKEE (reference sequence). This CDR3 region has 13 residues. CDR3 nucleotide sequence: TGTGCCAGCAGCCGAACAACTGGCGCTGAAGCTTTCTTT. It translates to CASSRTTGAEAFF.

Only a few counts were recorded for this clone. V usage is TRBV7-2 and J usage is TRBJ2-2; 9 nucleotides align to TRBD1. The CDR3 is 15 residues long. The V gene end was trimmed by 3 bases and the J gene end by 3 bases; junction bases not matched to a gene: 2. Germline CDR1 and CDR2: SGHTA and FQGNSA. CDR3 amino acids: CASSFGTGYTGELFF. The CDR3 DNA reads TGTGCCAGCAGCTTTGGGACAGGGTACACCGGGGAGCTGTTTTTT.